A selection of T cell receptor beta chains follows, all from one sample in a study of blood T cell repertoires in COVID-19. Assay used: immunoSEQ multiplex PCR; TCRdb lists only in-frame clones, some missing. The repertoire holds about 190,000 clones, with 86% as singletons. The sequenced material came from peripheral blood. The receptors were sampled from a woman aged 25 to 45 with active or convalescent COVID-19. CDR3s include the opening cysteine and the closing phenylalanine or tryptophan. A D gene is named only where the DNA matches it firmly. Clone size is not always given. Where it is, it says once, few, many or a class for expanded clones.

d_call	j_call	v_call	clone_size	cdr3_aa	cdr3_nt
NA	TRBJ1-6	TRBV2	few	CASSTRAGGAYNSPLHF	TGTGCCAGCAGTACCCGCGCGGGGGGCGCCTATAATTCACCCCTCCACTTT
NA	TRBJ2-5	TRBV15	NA	CATSRAGGTGRETQYF	TGTGCCACCAGCAGAGCGGGTGGAACAGGGCGCGAGACCCAGTACTTC
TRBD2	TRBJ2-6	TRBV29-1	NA	CSVERETGANVLTF	TGCAGCGTTGAGCGGGAGACAGGGGCCAACGTCCTGACTTTC
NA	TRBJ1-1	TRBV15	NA	CATSLQGTNTEAFF	TGTGCCACCAGTCTCCAGGGAACGAACACTGAAGCTTTCTTT
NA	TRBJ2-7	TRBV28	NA	CASSKITGWPFSYEQYF	TGTGCCAGCTCCAAGATAACAGGGTGGCCCTTTTCCTACGAGCAGTACTTC
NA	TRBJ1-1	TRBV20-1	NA	CSASGGESMNTEAFF	TGCAGTGCTAGTGGGGGAGAAAGCATGAACACTGAAGCTTTCTTT
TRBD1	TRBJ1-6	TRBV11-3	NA	CASSPRTGGGSPLHF	TGTGCCAGCAGCCCGAGGACAGGGGGCGGATCACCCCTCCACTTT
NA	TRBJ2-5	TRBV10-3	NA	CAISSSGRQETQYF	TGTGCCATCAGTTCCTCAGGTCGCCAAGAGACCCAGTACTTC
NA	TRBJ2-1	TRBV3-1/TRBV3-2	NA	CASSRRTVSFF	TGTGCCAGCAGCCGCAGGACAGTGTCGTTCTTC
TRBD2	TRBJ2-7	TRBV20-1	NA	CSASPLAGSYEQYF	TGCAGTGCTAGTCCCCTAGCGGGTTCCTACGAGCAGTACTTC
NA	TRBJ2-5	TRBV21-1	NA	CASSKAQRRVETQYF	TGTGCCAGCAGCAAAGCGCAAAGGAGGGTGGAGACCCAGTACTTC
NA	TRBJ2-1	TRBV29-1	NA	CSVVVQGGNEQFF	TGCAGCGTTGTGGTTCAGGGAGGCAATGAGCAGTTCTTC
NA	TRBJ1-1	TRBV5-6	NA	CASSLQGYTEAFF	TGTGCCAGCAGCTTACAGGGTTACACTGAAGCTTTCTTT
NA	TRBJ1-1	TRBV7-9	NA	CASSLVWAPPDTEAFF	TGTGCCAGCAGCTTAGTGTGGGCACCCCCAGACACTGAAGCTTTCTTT